Listed below are T cell receptor beta chains from one sample, sequenced in a study of tumor-infiltrating lymphocytes in localized non-small cell lung cancer. This table comes from immunoSEQ multiplex PCR, and its TCRdb copy is limited to in-frame clones, with some not included. The sample shows 3,000 to 3,500 clones, approximately 40% of them seen only once. The sample was uninvolved lung tissue not adjacent to the tumor. The receptor set was obtained from a human donor with non-small cell lung cancer. The CDR3 runs from the conserved cysteine through the conserved F or W. A D gene is named only where the DNA matches it firmly. Size is stated for part of the rows, as once, few or many counts, or as a class when the clone is expanded.

j_call d_call v_call clone_size cdr3_length cdr3_nt cdr3_aa
TRBJ2-7 . TRBV6-5 . 12 TGTGCCAGCAGGACGGGCAGCTCGGAGCAGTACTTC CASRTGSSEQYF
TRBJ2-7 TRBD2 TRBV29-1 few 15 TGCAGCGTTGAGTGGGGTAGCGGGACATCCTACGAGCAGTACTTC CSVEWGSGTSYEQYF
TRBJ1-2 TRBD1 TRBV28 . 17 TGTGCCAGCATCCCCCCCGGACAGGGGAGTCCCTACTATGGCTACACCTTC CASIPPGQGSPYYGYTF
TRBJ2-1 TRBD1 TRBV5-1 few 17 TGCGCCAGCAGCCCAGCCTCAGGACAGGGGGCGGACAATGAGCAGTTCTTC CASSPASGQGADNEQFF
TRBJ2-7 TRBD2 TRBV6-5 . 14 TGTGCCAGCACCACGAGGGAGGGAACCTACGAGCAGTACTTC CASTTREGTYEQYF
TRBJ1-4 . TRBV19 . 15 TGTGCCAGTAGTAGCGACAGAACAACTAATGAAAAACTGTTTTTT CASSSDRTTNEKLFF
TRBJ2-1 . TRBV28 . 16 TGTGCCAGCAGTCCCCAGGACGGCTATGGGAACAATGAGCAGTTCTTC CASSPQDGYGNNEQFF
TRBJ1-2 . TRBV7-6 . 15 TGTGCCAGCAGCTTCCATTTTACAGGTTCCTATGGCTACACCTTC CASSFHFTGSYGYTF
TRBJ2-1 . TRBV4-1 . 17 TGCGCCAGCAGCCAAGATACGGCGCGGAGCTCCTACAATGAGCAGTTCTTC CASSQDTARSSYNEQFF
TRBJ1-5 . TRBV4-3 . 16 TGCGCCAGCAGCCAACACATCCAGGGTAGCAATCAGCCCCAGCATTTT CASSQHIQGSNQPQHF
TRBJ1-4 . TRBV9 . 15 TGTGCCAGCAGCGTAGGTTGGGGATCTAATGAAAAACTGTTTTTT CASSVGWGSNEKLFF
TRBJ2-7 TRBD2 TRBV9 large 17 TGTGCCAGCAGCGAAGGGACTAGCGGGAGTATTCCCTACGAGCAGTACTTC CASSEGTSGSIPYEQYF
TRBJ1-2 . TRBV6-1 few 14 TGTGCCAGCAGTGAACCGGCAGGGATCTATGGCTACACCTTC CASSEPAGIYGYTF
TRBJ1-2 . TRBV29-1 . 12 TGCAGCGTTGGATGGCAGAACTATGGCTACACCTTC CSVGWQNYGYTF
TRBJ1-2 . TRBV28 . 11 TGTGCCAGCAGTTTGGGGCCGGGCTACACCTTC CASSLGPGYTF
TRBJ2-3 . TRBV25-1 few 13 TGTGCCAGCAGTGAGGCATCATTAGATACGCAGTATTTT CASSEASLDTQYF
TRBJ2-3 TRBD2 TRBV4-1 . 15 TGCGCCGGCAGTTACAGCGGGGAGAACACAGATACGCAGTATTTT CAGSYSGENTDTQYF
TRBJ1-2 TRBD1 TRBV30 . 15 TGTGCCTGGAGTGGAGAAGGGACAGGGTATCCTGGCTACACCTTC CAWSGEGTGYPGYTF
TRBJ2-5 . TRBV5-4 few 17 TGTGCCAGCAGCTTGGACTCCCGGAGGCGGCTCGTTCAGACCCAGTACTTC CASSLDSRRRLVQTQYF
TRBJ1-1 . TRBV30 . 13 TGTGCCTGGAGTGCTGAGGAGTACACTGAAGCTTTCTTT CAWSAEEYTEAFF
TRBJ1-1 . TRBV7-2 . 13 TGTGCCAGCAGCTTGTCCGCGAACACTGAAGCTTTCTTT CASSLSANTEAFF
TRBJ2-3 TRBD1 TRBV27 few 13 TGTGCCAGCAGCCCGACAGGGCAGGCTACGCAGTATTTT CASSPTGQATQYF
TRBJ2-7 . TRBV30 . 11 TGTGCCTGGACCCTTGGGTACGAGCAGTACTTC CAWTLGYEQYF
TRBJ2-2 . TRBV14 medium-sized 15 TGTGCCAGCAGCCAAGGGACTGGGTTGCTCGGGGAGCTGTTTTTT CASSQGTGLLGELFF
TRBJ2-1 TRBD2 TRBV19 medium-sized 15 TGTGCCAGTAGTATAGTAGCGGGATCCTACAATGAGCAGTTCTTC CASSIVAGSYNEQFF
TRBJ1-1 TRBD1 TRBV6-1 medium-sized 15 TGTGCCAGCACCTTTTCTGGACAGGGAACGACTGAAGCTTTCTTT CASTFSGQGTTEAFF
TRBJ2-3 TRBD2 TRBV5-1 few 14 TGCGCCAGCCACACTAGCGGGGGCACAGATACGCAGTATTTT CASHTSGGTDTQYF
TRBJ1-1 TRBD1 TRBV5-1 once 15 TGCGCCAGCAGCCTTGGGGACAGGGGAGTCACTGAAGCTTTCTTT CASSLGDRGVTEAFF
TRBJ2-1 . TRBV7-2 . 13 TGTGCCAGCAGCTCTATGGGCCCCAATGAGCAGTTCTTC CASSSMGPNEQFF
TRBJ2-5 . TRBV29-1 few 12 TGCAGCGTTGAAACCAACCAAGAGACCCAGTACTTC CSVETNQETQYF
TRBJ2-4 . TRBV7-2 . 16 TGTGCCAGCAGCACCGAAGGGGGACTAGCCAAAAACATTCAGTACTTC CASSTEGGLAKNIQYF
TRBJ2-1 . TRBV11-2 medium-sized 12 TGTGCCAGCAGCTTGAATAAGAATGAGCAGTTCTTC CASSLNKNEQFF
TRBJ1-2 TRBD1 TRBV5-1 . 16 TGCGCCAGCAGCTTGGCGCCGGACAGGGCGGACTATGGCTACACCTTC CASSLAPDRADYGYTF
TRBJ2-7 TRBD2 TRBV7-8 . 15 TGTGCCAGCAGCTTTTTCCTAGCGGGGGTATACGAGCAGTACTTC CASSFFLAGVYEQYF
TRBJ2-2 . TRBV29-1 medium-sized 15 TGCAGCGTTGGGGGTTCCTCCGCTAACACCGGGGAGCTGTTTTTT CSVGGSSANTGELFF
TRBJ1-1 . TRBV5-1 . 16 TGCGCCAGCAGCTTACCGGACGGAACCATGAACACTGAAGCTTTCTTT CASSLPDGTMNTEAFF
TRBJ2-1 . TRBV5-4 . 15 TGTGCCAGCAGCTCGAGAGGGGGCTCCTACAATGAGCAGTTCTTC CASSSRGGSYNEQFF
TRBJ2-3 TRBD2 TRBV27 . 15 TGTGCCAGCAGTGTACTAGCGGGGGGTGGTGATACGCAGTATTTT CASSVLAGGGDTQYF
TRBJ1-1 . TRBV30 medium-sized 11 TGTGCCTGGAGTGTGCGGTTTGAAGCTTTCTTT CAWSVRFEAFF
TRBJ1-1 . TRBV29-1 medium-sized 15 TGCAGCGTTGAGCATGGGCAGCCGGGCGGCACTGAAGCTTTCTTT CSVEHGQPGGTEAFF
TRBJ2-7 . TRBV19 . 13 TGTGCCAGTAGTTTCAGCGCTTCCTACGAGCAGTACTTC CASSFSASYEQYF
TRBJ2-5 . TRBV25-1 . 15 TGTGCCAGCAGTGAATATCAGGGGGGGAAAGAGACCCAGTACTTC CASSEYQGGKETQYF
TRBJ1-2 TRBD1 TRBV7-8 medium-sized 16 TGTGCCAGCAGCTTAGCGGGGGACAGGGGCGACTATGGCTACACCTTC CASSLAGDRGDYGYTF
TRBJ2-7 TRBD2 TRBV28 . 15 TGTGCCAGCAGTCGGGGGGACTCCTCCTCCTACGAGCAGTACTTC CASSRGDSSSYEQYF
TRBJ2-4 . TRBV19 once 16 TGTGCCAGTAGTATTGGGGGCGTCTTAGCCAAAAACATTCAGTACTTC CASSIGGVLAKNIQYF
TRBJ1-1 . TRBV7-8 few 13 TGTGCCAGCAGCCCCCCCGGGGTCACTGAAGCTTTCTTT CASSPPGVTEAFF
TRBJ2-2 . TRBV6-5 few 11 TGTGCCAGCAAGGGGCCCGGGGAGCTGTTTTTT CASKGPGELFF
TRBJ1-1 . TRBV6-5 . 13 TGTGCCAGCACTAAAGAGAGCAACACTGAAGCTTTCTTT CASTKESNTEAFF
TRBJ2-7 . TRBV21-1 . 14 TGTGCCAGCAGCCCACCCGGACTAGCCCACGAGCAGTACTTC CASSPPGLAHEQYF
TRBJ1-5 TRBD1 TRBV28 . 16 TGTGCCAGCAGCGGATTCGGGACAGTGTTGGATCAGCCCCAGCATTTT CASSGFGTVLDQPQHF
TRBJ2-7 . TRBV30 . 13 TGTGCCTGGAGTGTACAGAGCTCCTACGAGCAGTACTTC CAWSVQSSYEQYF
TRBJ2-1 TRBD1 TRBV29-1 . 11 TGCAGTCAACGACAGGGGAAAAAGCAGTTCTTC CSQRQGKKQFF
TRBJ1-1 . TRBV25-1 few 15 TGTGCCAGCAGTGATGGTTTGACAGGGAACACTGAAGCTTTCTTT CASSDGLTGNTEAFF